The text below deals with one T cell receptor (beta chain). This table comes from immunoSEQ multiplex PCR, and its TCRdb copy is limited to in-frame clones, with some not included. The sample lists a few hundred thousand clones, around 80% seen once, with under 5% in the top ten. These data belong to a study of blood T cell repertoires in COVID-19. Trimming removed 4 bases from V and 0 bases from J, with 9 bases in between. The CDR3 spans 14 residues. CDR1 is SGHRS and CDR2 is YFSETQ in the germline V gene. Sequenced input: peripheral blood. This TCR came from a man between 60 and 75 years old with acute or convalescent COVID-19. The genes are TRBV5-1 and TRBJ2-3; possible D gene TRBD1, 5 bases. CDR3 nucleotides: TGCGCCAGCAGCCAGGGATCTAGCACAGATACGCAGTATTTT. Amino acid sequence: CASSQGSSTDTQYF.